Presented here are 4 T cell receptor beta chains from one specimen sequenced in a study of T cells in Graves' hyperthyroidism and ophthalmopathy. RNA transcripts served as the template for amplifying TCR beta CDR3 regions. An initial round of RT-PCR targeting the TCR CDR3 relied on the HTBI primer set. TCRdb independently ran MiXCR on the multiplex PCR reads; one entry per CDR3 protein. The repertoire consists of roughly 300,000 distinct CDR3 sequences, with around 23% occurring once and the leading ten covering around half. Sequenced sample: blood. These receptors originate from a woman between 45 and 65 years old with Graves' hyperthyroidism.

This clonotype has more than one count but fewer than ten. A read error may account for a junction end that differs from germline. The chain is built from TRBV5-6 and TRBJ2-2, with D tentatively TRBD2 (5 bases). The germline CDR1 and CDR2 sequences are SGHDT and YYEEEE. There are 16 residues in the CDR3. The CDR3 sequence is CASSLAAGANTGELFF. CDR3 coding DNA: TGTGCCAGCAGTTTGGCGGCCGGGGCGAACACCGGGGAGCTGTTTTTT.

The V gene is TRBV29-1, the J gene TRBJ2-1; TRBD2 matches 11 bases. Trimming cost V 4 bases and J 15 bases; bases outside gene matches: 20. This CDR3 is built from 16 residues. Per the germline V gene, CDR1 is SQVTM and CDR2 is ANQGSEA. The CDR3: CSVVLDQWTSGLRRFF. Here the CDR3 DNA reads TGCAGCGTTGTATTGGACCAATGGACTAGCGGGCTGCGTCGGTTCTTC.

This clonotype turned up a few times. The rearrangement uses TRBV27 and TRBJ1-4; D ambiguous. Germline values: CDR1 MNHEY, CDR2 SMNVEV (reference sequence). Trimming removed 6 bases at V and 8 bases at J, with 16 bases between. The CDR3 is 14 amino acids. The CDR3 sequence: CASSGGLGREKLFF. The CDR3 DNA follows: TGTGCCAGCAGCGGCGGATTGGGGAGGGAAAAACTGTTTTTT.

The sample holds many counts of this clonotype. The chain links TRBV20-1 to TRBJ1-1; D not resolved. Trimming left V 5 bases short and J 1 base short, with 5 bases between. The CDR3 has 11 amino acids. CDR1 and CDR2 (germline): DFQATT, SNEGSKA (reference sequence). This chain's CDR3 is CSALRNTEAFF. Written as DNA, the CDR3 is TGCAGTGCTCTCAGGAACACTGAAGCTTTCTTT.